The present entry profiles one T cell receptor (beta chain) with its context. The antigen remains unidentified. The assay was immunoSEQ multiplex PCR, and TCRdb's table has in-frame clones only and misses some. The sample holds about 59,000 clones; 91% are singletons and the top ten take over 2.5%. The sample originates from a study of a mutant IDH1 vaccine in newly diagnosed glioma. Turning to the study itself: Sex among treated patients split about 62% male, approximately 38% female; mean age was roughly 40 years. Most patients had radiochemotherapy with temozolomide before enrollment; others had one alone. Study-level points and caveats: It was approximately 93% of patients that developed vaccine-induced immune responses.

The sample's time point: baseline, week 1 (first vaccination visit). Treatment defined: pre-vaccination baseline after standard-of-care therapy. Tumors from donors were new WHO grade 3 or 4 IDH1-mutant astrocytomas with ATRX loss. V was shortened by 5 bases and J by 0 bases, with 13 bases between the two germline ends. The CDR3 has 15 amino acids. CDR1 and CDR2 (germline): MNHEY, SMNVEV (reference sequence). This receptor was obtained from a man aged 45-65 years with glioma. The chain combines TRBV27 with TRBJ1-2, with a tentative D call TRBD1 (5 bases). Material: PBMCs, obtained from a glioma patient treated with radiotherapy, temozolomide or both. The CDR3 is CASSGGGLSNYGYTF. The CDR3 DNA reads TGTGCCAGCAGTGGGGGGGGACTTTCTAACTATGGCTACACCTTC.